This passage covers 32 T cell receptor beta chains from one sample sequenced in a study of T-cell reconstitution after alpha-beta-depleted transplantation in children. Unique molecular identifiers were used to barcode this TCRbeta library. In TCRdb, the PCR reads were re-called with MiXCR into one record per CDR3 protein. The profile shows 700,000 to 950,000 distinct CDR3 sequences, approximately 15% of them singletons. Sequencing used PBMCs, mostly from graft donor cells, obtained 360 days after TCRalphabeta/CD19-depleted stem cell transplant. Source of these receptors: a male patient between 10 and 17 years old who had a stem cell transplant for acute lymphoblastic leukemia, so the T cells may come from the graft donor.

CDR3 bases: TGTGCCAGCAGTCCCGGGACAGGGGGGGGGGAGACCCAGTACTTC. Translating gives CASSPGTGGGETQYF. The V and J genes are TRBV12-3 or TRBV12-4 and TRBJ2-5; TRBD1 aligns across 11 bases. The ends lost 5 bases at V and 5 bases at J; junction bases unmatched: 7. The CDR3 runs 15 residues.

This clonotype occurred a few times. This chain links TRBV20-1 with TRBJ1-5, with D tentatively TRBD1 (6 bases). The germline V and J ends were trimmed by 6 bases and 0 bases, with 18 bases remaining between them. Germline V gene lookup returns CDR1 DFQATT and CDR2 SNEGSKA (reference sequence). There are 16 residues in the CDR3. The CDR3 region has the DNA TGCAGTGCCATAATCCCAGCAGGGGCTAGCAATCAGCCCCAGCATTTT. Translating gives CSAIIPAGASNQPQHF.

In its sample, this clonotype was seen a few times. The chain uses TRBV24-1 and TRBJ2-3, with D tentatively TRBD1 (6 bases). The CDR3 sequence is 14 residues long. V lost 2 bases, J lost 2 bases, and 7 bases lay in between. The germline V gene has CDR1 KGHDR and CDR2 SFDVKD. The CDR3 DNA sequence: TGTGCCACCAGTGATTGGACAGACACAGATACGCAGTATTTT. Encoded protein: CATSDWTDTDTQYF.

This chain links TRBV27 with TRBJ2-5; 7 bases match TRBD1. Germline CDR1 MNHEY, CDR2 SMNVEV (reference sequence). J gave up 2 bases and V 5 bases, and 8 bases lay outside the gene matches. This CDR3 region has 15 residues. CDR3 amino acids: CASSPERQGQETQYF. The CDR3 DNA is TGTGCCAGCAGTCCCGAACGACAGGGACAAGAGACCCAGTACTTC.

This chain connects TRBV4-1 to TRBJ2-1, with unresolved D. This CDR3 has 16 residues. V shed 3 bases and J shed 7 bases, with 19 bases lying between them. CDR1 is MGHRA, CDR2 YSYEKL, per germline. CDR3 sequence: CASSQRLLGVRNEQFF. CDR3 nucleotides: TGCGCCAGCAGCCAGCGTCTTCTCGGAGTGCGGAATGAGCAGTTCTTC.

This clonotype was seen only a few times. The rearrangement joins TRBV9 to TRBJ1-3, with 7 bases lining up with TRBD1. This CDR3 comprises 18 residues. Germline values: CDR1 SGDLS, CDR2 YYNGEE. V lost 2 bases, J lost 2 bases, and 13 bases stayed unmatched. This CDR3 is CASSVAPPDRLAGNTIYF. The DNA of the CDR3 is TGTGCCAGCAGCGTCGCCCCCCCGGACAGGCTTGCTGGAAACACCATATATTTT.

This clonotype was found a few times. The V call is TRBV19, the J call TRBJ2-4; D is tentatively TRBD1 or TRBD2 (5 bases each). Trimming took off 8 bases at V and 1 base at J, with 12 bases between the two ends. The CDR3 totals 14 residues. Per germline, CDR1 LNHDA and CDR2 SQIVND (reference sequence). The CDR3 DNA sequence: TGTGCCAGTGCGGACTGGGGGGCCAAAAACATTCAGTACTTC. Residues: CASADWGAKNIQYF.

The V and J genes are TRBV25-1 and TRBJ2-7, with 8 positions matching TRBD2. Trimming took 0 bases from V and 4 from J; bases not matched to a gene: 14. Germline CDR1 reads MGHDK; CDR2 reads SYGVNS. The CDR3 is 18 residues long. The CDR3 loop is CASSEYGGAGGRLYEQYF. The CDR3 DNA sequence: TGTGCCAGCAGTGAATATGGGGGCGCGGGAGGCCGCCTATACGAGCAGTACTTC.

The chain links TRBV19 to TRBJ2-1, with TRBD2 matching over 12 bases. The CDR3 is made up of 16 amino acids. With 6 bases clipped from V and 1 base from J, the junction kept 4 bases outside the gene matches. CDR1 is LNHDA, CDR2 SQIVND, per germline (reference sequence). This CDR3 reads CASRRLAGASYNEQFF. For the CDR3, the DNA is TGTGCCAGTAGGAGACTAGCGGGAGCGTCCTACAATGAGCAGTTCTTC.

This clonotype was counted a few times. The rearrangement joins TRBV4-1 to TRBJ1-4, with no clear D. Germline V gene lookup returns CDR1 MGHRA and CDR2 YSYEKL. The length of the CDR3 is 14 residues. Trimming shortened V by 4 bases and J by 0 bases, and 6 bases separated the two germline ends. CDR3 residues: CASSRLTTNEKLFF. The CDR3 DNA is TGCGCCAGCAGCCGACTGACAACTAATGAAAAACTGTTTTTT.

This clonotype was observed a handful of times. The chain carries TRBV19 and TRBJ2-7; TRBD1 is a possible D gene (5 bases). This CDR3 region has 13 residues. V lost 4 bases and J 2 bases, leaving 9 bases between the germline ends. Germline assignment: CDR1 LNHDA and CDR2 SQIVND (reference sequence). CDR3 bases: TGTGCCAGTAGTACACAGGCTACCTACGAGCAGTACTTC. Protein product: CASSTQATYEQYF.

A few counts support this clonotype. CDR3 protein: CSAAVQTGLAGVYEQYF. The CDR3 DNA sequence: TGCAGTGCTGCGGTACAGACGGGACTAGCGGGAGTATACGAGCAGTACTTC. The chain carries TRBV20-1 and TRBJ2-7, with 14 bases that match TRBD2. Losses at the gene ends were 5 bases for V and 4 bases for J; bases not matched to a gene: 13. The CDR3 extends over 17 amino acids. Germline assignment: CDR1 DFQATT and CDR2 SNEGSKA (reference sequence).

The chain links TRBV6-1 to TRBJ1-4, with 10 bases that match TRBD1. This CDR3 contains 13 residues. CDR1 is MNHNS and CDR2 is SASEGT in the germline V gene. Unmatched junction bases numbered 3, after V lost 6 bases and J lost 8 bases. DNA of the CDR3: TGTGCCAGCAGGGGGACAGGGGAAGAAAAACTGTTTTTT. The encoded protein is CASRGTGEEKLFF.

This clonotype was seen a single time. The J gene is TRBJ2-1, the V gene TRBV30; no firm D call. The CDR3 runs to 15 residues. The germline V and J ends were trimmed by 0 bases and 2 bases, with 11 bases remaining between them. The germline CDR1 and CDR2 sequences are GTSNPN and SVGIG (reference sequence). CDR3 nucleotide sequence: TGTGCCTGGAGTGTAGCTCAGACGCCCTACAATGAGCAGTTCTTC. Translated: CAWSVAQTPYNEQFF.

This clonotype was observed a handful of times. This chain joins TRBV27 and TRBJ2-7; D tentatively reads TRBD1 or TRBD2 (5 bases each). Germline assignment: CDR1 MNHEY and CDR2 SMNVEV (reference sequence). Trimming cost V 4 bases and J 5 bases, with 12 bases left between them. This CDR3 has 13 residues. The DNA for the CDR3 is TGTGCCAGCAGTTACGCAGGGACCCACGAGCAGTACTTC. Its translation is CASSYAGTHEQYF.

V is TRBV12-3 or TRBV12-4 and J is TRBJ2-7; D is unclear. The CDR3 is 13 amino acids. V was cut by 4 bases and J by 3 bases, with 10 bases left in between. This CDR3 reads CASSSYIFYEQYF. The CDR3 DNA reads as TGTGCCAGCAGTTCGTACATATTCTACGAGCAGTACTTC.

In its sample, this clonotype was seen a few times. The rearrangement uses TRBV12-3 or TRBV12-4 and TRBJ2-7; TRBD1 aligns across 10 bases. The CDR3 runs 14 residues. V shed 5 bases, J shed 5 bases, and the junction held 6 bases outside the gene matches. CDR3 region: CASSARDRGHEQYF. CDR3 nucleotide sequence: TGTGCCAGCAGTGCCCGGGACAGGGGCCACGAGCAGTACTTC.

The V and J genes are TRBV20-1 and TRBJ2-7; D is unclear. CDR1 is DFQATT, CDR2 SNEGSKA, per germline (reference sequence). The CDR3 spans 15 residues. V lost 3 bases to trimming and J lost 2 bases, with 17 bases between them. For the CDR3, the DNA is TGCAGTGCTAGGGAGAGGCCAGCCAGTCCCTACGAGCAGTACTTC. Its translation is CSARERPASPYEQYF.

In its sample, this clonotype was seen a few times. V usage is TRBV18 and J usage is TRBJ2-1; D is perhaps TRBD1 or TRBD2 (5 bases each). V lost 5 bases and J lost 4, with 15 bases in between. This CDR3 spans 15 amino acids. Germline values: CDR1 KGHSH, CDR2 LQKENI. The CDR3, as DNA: TGTGCCAGCTCATTTCAGCGAGGGGATTACAATGAGCAGTTCTTC. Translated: CASSFQRGDYNEQFF.

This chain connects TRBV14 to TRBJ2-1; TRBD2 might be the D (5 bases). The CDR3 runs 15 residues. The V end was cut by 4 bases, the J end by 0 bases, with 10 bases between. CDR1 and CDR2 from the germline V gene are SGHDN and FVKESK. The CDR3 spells CASSRGLHSYNEQFF. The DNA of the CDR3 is TGTGCCAGCAGCCGAGGACTCCACTCCTACAATGAGCAGTTCTTC.

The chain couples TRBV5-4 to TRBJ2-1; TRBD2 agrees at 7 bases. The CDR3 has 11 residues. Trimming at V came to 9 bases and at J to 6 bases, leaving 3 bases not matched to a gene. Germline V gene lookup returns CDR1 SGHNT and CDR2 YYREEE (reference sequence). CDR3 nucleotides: TGTGCCATCGGGAGGTTCAATGAGCAGTTCTTC. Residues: CAIGRFNEQFF.

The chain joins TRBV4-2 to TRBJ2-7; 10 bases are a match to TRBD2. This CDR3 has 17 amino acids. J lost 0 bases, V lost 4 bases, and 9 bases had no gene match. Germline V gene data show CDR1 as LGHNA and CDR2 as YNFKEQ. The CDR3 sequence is CASSPGLGTSDSYEQYF. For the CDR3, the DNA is TGTGCCAGCAGCCCTGGTCTTGGGACTAGCGACTCCTACGAGCAGTACTTC.

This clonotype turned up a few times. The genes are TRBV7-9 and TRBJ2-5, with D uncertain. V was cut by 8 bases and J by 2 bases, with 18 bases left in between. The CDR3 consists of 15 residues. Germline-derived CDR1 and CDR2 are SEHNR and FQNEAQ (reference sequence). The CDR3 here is CASGPRAANQETQYF. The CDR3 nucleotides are TGTGCCAGCGGACCCCGAGCAGCTAATCAAGAGACCCAGTACTTC.

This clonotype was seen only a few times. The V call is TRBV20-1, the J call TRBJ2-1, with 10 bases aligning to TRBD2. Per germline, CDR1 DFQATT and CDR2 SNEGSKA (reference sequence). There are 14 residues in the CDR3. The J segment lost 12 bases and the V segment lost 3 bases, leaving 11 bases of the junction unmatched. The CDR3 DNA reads TGCAGTGCTAGGTGGCTAGCGGGAGAAAAGGCGCAGTTCTTC. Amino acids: CSARWLAGEKAQFF.

CDR3 protein: CASSQVPGGNTIYF. CDR3 sequence (DNA): TGCGCCAGCAGCCAAGTGCCCGGTGGAAACACCATATATTTT. The chain has TRBV4-1 and TRBJ1-3; D uncertain. The CDR3 runs to 14 residues. V lost 1 base and J lost 3, with 7 bases in between. From germline, CDR1 is MGHRA and CDR2 YSYEKL.

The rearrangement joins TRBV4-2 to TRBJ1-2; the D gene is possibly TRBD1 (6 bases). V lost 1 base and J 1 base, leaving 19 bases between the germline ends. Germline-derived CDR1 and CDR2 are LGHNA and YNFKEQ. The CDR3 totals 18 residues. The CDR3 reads CASSQGGGPFLLNYGYTF. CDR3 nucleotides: TGTGCCAGCAGCCAAGGAGGGGGGCCTTTCCTCCTTAACTATGGCTACACCTTC.

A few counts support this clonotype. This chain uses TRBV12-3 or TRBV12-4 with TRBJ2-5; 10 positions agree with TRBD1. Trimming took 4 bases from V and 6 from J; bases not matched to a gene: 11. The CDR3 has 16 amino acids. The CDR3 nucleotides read TGTGCCAGCAGTTCCCCGGGCGGACAGGGGGTGAAGACCCAGTACTTC. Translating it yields CASSSPGGQGVKTQYF.

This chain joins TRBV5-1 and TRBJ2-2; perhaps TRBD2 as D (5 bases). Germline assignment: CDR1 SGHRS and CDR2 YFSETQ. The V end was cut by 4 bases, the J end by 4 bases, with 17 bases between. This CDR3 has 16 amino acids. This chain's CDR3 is CASSPTSGTGTGELFF. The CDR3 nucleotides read TGCGCCAGCAGCCCAACTAGTGGAACGGGCACCGGGGAGCTGTTTTTT.

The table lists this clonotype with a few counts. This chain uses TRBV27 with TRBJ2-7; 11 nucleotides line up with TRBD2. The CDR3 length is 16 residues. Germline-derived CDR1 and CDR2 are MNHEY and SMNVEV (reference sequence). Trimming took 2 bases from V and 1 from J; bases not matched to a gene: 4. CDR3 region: CASSLGLAGLSYEQYF. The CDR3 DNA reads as TGTGCCAGCAGTTTAGGACTAGCGGGCCTGTCCTACGAGCAGTACTTC.

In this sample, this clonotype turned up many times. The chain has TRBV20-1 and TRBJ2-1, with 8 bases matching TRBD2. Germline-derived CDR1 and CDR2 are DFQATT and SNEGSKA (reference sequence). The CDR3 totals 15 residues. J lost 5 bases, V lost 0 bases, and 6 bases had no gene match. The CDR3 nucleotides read TGCAGTGCTAGAGAGCGGGAGGTCGGGCACAATGAGCAGTTCTTC. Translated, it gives CSAREREVGHNEQFF.

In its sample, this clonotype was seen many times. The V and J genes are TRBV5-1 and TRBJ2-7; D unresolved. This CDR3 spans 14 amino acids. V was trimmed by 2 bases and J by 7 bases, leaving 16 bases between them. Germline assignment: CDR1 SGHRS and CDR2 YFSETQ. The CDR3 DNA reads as TGCGCCAGCAGCTTCCTAGTCAACCCCCAAGAGCAGTACTTC. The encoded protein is CASSFLVNPQEQYF.

The CDR3 DNA follows: TGCAGTGCTTTTAGCGGGAGGGTCACCGGGGAGCTGTTTTTT. This codes for CSAFSGRVTGELFF. This chain links TRBV20-1 with TRBJ2-2; 11 bases are shared with TRBD2. In germline, CDR1 is DFQATT, CDR2 SNEGSKA (reference sequence). Trimming cost V 5 bases and J 4 bases; bases outside gene matches: 3. The CDR3 consists of 14 residues.